The rows below give T cell receptor beta chains drawn from one sample of a study of blood T cell repertoires in COVID-19. TCRdb's copy holds only in-frame clones and misses some; the assay was immunoSEQ multiplex PCR. This table has about 80,000 clones, approximately 79% appearing once. The sample comprised peripheral blood. Every receptor here comes from a man in his 70s with active or convalescent COVID-19. Each CDR3 is given with its conserved first and last residue. Fields, in order: clone size, V gene, D gene, J gene, CDR3 protein, CDR3 DNA. A D gene is named only where the DNA matches it firmly. Clone size is not always given. Where it is, it says once, few, many or a class for expanded clones.

>many|TRBV6-6|TRBD1|TRBJ1-6
CASRDRVTFTPLHF
TGTGCCAGCAGGGACAGGGTAACCTTTACACCCCTCCACTTT
>NA|TRBV28|NA|TRBJ1-1
CASRTQKNTEAFF
TGTGCCAGCAGAACCCAGAAAAACACTGAAGCTTTCTTT
>NA|TRBV14|TRBD2|TRBJ2-5
CASSVRSRGEETQYF
TGTGCCAGCAGCGTCCGGAGCCGGGGGGAGGAGACCCAGTACTTC
>NA|TRBV24-1|TRBD1|TRBJ2-7
CATSGRDSGSYEQYF
TGTGCCACCAGTGGTCGGGACAGTGGGTCCTACGAGCAGTACTTC
>NA|TRBV11-2|TRBD1|TRBJ2-7
CASSSPGTGSYEQYF
TGTGCCAGCAGCTCTCCCGGGACAGGGAGCTACGAGCAGTACTTC
>NA|TRBV30|TRBD2|TRBJ2-3
CAWRRFASGGTDTQYF
TGTGCCTGGAGGCGATTCGCCAGCGGGGGCACAGATACGCAGTATTTT
>NA|TRBV19|TRBD2|TRBJ2-5
CASSSTSGGYLGETQYF
TGTGCCAGTAGTAGTACTAGCGGGGGGTACCTGGGAGAGACCCAGTACTTC
>NA|TRBV24-1|NA|TRBJ2-7
CATSHPDSPYSQYF
TGTGCCACCAGCCACCCAGACTCACCGTATTCGCAGTACTTC
>NA|TRBV19|NA|TRBJ2-7
CASSIRSFHEQYF
TGTGCCAGTAGTATCCGGTCTTTCCACGAGCAGTACTTC
>NA|TRBV30|TRBD1|TRBJ2-7
CAWSAYRGEQYF
TGTGCCTGGAGTGCTTACAGGGGCGAGCAGTACTTC
>NA|TRBV10-3|NA|TRBJ1-1
CAISVEEATEAFF
TGTGCCATCAGTGTGGAGGAGGCCACTGAAGCTTTCTTT
>NA|TRBV5-1|NA|TRBJ1-5
CASSPGGIGANQPQHF
TGCGCCAGCAGCCCGGGGGGGATCGGGGCCAATCAGCCCCAGCATTTT
>NA|TRBV2|NA|TRBJ1-3
CASTSGYTDTIYF
TGTGCCAGCACCAGCGGCTACACGGACACCATATATTTT
>NA|TRBV18|TRBD1|TRBJ1-1
CASSRYAGQGGATYRAFF
TGTGCCAGCTCACGATACGCGGGACAGGGTGGCGCTACATATAGGGCTTTCTTT
>NA|TRBV6-5|TRBD1|TRBJ1-6
CASSSRTGSDSPLHF
TGTGCCAGCAGTTCCCGGACAGGTTCGGATTCACCCCTCCACTTT
>NA|TRBV2|NA|TRBJ1-5
CASRGGTELNQPQHF
TGTGCCAGCAGGGGGGGAACGGAACTAAATCAGCCCCAGCATTTT
>NA|TRBV3-1/TRBV3-2|TRBD2|TRBJ2-3
CASSQRSASGGRTDTQYF
TGTGCCAGCAGCCAACGGTCAGCTAGCGGGGGCCGCACAGATACGCAGTATTTT
>NA|TRBV9|NA|TRBJ1-3
CASSVEGRPGTGNTIYF
TGTGCCAGCAGCGTAGAGGGCAGGCCGGGAACTGGAAACACCATATATTTT
>NA|TRBV27|NA|TRBJ1-4
CASSPRPTRNEKLFF
TGTGCCAGCAGCCCTAGACCCACCCGTAATGAAAAACTGTTTTTT
>NA|TRBV12-3/TRBV12-4|NA|TRBJ1-1
CASSLEAAEAFF
TGTGCCAGCAGTTTAGAAGCTGCTGAAGCTTTCTTT
>once|TRBV21-1|NA|TRBJ1-6
CASSFGQANSPLHF
TGTGCCAGCAGCTTTGGACAGGCTAATTCACCCCTCCACTTT
>few|TRBV18|NA|TRBJ1-1
CASSPSPGSEAFF
TGTGCCAGCTCACCATCCCCGGGTTCTGAAGCTTTCTTT
>few|TRBV6-5|TRBD1|TRBJ1-4
CASREFRGANEKLFF
TGTGCCAGCAGGGAGTTCAGGGGGGCTAATGAAAAACTGTTTTTT
>once|TRBV27|NA|TRBJ2-7
CASSPRQARVYEQYF
TGTGCCAGCAGTCCCCGACAGGCCAGGGTCTACGAGCAGTACTTC
>few|TRBV9|TRBD2|TRBJ2-3
CASSVGAAGAADTQYF
TGTGCCAGCAGCGTAGGCGCAGCGGGGGCGGCAGATACGCAGTATTTT
>NA|TRBV28|NA|TRBJ2-7
CASSPMAGRSYEQYF
TGTGCCAGCAGTCCCATGGCGGGGCGATCCTACGAGCAGTACTTC
>NA|TRBV5-1|TRBD1|TRBJ2-7
CASSLGQGENEQYF
TGCGCCAGCAGCTTGGGACAGGGAGAGAACGAGCAGTACTTC
>NA|TRBV7-3|NA|TRBJ2-1
CAITPGARQNEQFF
TGTGCCATTACGCCAGGGGCCAGACAAAATGAGCAGTTCTTC
>few|TRBV7-6|TRBD1|TRBJ2-2
CASSLARQGYTGELFF
TGTGCCAGCAGCTTAGCACGACAGGGGTACACCGGGGAGCTGTTTTTT
>NA|TRBV18|NA|TRBJ2-5
CASSPNSQETQYF
TGTGCCAGCTCACCGAACAGTCAAGAGACCCAGTACTTC
>NA|TRBV6-5|NA|TRBJ2-7
CASRTGPYEQYF
TGTGCCAGCAGGACAGGCCCCTACGAGCAGTACTTC
>NA|TRBV19|NA|TRBJ1-3
CASSTQGSGNTIYF
TGTGCCAGTAGTACCCAGGGTTCTGGAAACACCATATATTTT
>NA|TRBV5-4|TRBD1|TRBJ2-5
CASSNGQGIVKTQYF
TGTGCCAGCAGTAATGGACAGGGAATAGTAAAGACCCAGTACTTC
>NA|TRBV3-1/TRBV3-2|TRBD2|TRBJ2-1
CASSQDASGGEQFF
TGTGCCAGCAGCCAAGACGCTAGCGGGGGCGAGCAGTTCTTC
>NA|TRBV7-3|TRBD2|TRBJ2-3
CASSRTGTSGDTQYF
TGTGCCAGCAGCCGAACCGGGACTAGCGGAGATACGCAGTATTTT
>NA|TRBV30|NA|TRBJ1-4
CAWSSGLPNEKLFF
TGTGCCTGGAGCTCGGGACTCCCGAATGAAAAACTGTTTTTT
>NA|TRBV24-1|NA|TRBJ1-1
CATSRPARRAEAFF
TGTGCCACCAGCCGACCCGCAAGACGGGCTGAAGCTTTCTTT
>NA|TRBV2|NA|TRBJ2-3
CASSPQGSTDTQYF
TGTGCCAGCAGTCCCCAGGGTAGCACAGATACGCAGTATTTT
>NA|TRBV7-9|NA|TRBJ2-5
CASSVQETQYF
TGTGCCAGCAGCGTACAAGAGACCCAGTACTTC